Each of the 21 T cell receptor beta chains below was sequenced from the same sample in a study of T cell repertoires in ileal Crohn's disease (dated by TCRdb to about 2019). The time point label, read with the paper, signifies: neoterminal ileum biopsy at postoperative endoscopy, about 6 months after surgery. The library was made by the immunoSEQ multiplex PCR assay. Entries here come from immuneACCESS through TCRdb and include only in-frame sequences with V and J called. Some clones fail to appear in such tables; in the studies checked, an unresolved V gene covers under half of the shortfall, and the cause of the remainder is unknown. In this sample the table shows some 16,000 clones, 72% of which occur a single time. About 4.4% of the sample rests with the top ten. The sequencing sample was made of ileal tissue. These receptors were obtained from an adult with Crohn's disease.

V gene TRBV7-2 combines with J gene TRBJ2-7, with D possibly being TRBD1 (6 bases). V was shortened by 5 bases and J by 1 base, with 12 bases between the two germline ends. CDR1 SGHTA and CDR2 FQGNSA come from the germline V gene. The CDR3 loop spans 14 amino acids. The CDR3 DNA reads as TGTGCCAGCAGCCCCAGACAGGATTCCTACGAGCAGTACTTC. Encoded protein: CASSPRQDSYEQYF.

The DNA for the CDR3 is TGTGCCAGCAGTTACTCCGGTACGCAGTATTTT. This codes for CASSYSGTQYF. The chain uses TRBV6-5 and TRBJ2-3; D gene ambiguous. The V gene's germline CDR1 is MNHEY and CDR2 SVGAGI. The ends were cut back, 0 bases at V and 8 bases at J, with 3 bases in the middle. CDR3 size: 11 residues.

The V gene is TRBV7-6, the J gene TRBJ2-7, with 7 bases fitting TRBD2. V gave up 5 bases and J gave up 2 bases; unmatched junction bases: 9. Germline lookup yields CDR1 SGHVS and CDR2 FNYEAQ. The CDR3 covers 15 residues. CDR3 amino acids: CASSGGSGPTYEQYF. The DNA for the CDR3 is TGTGCCAGCAGCGGGGGTAGCGGGCCGACCTACGAGCAGTACTTC.

Here the CDR3 DNA reads TGTGCCAGCAGTTACATGGGCTATGCAGGCTATGGCTACACCTTC. It yields the protein CASSYMGYAGYGYTF. The rearrangement links TRBV6-5 to TRBJ1-2; D remains ambiguous. The CDR3 has 15 residues. Germline CDR1 MNHEY, CDR2 SVGAGI. V lost 2 bases, J lost 4 bases, and 14 bases lay in between.

The chain links TRBV5-4 to TRBJ2-2; 10 bases fit TRBD1. This CDR3 is 15 amino acids long. Germline-derived CDR1 and CDR2 are SGHNT and YYREEE (reference sequence). After removal of 4 bases from V and 4 bases from J, the junction contained 4 bases not matched to a gene. This CDR3 is CASSDRQGATGELFF. In DNA form, the CDR3 reads TGTGCCAGCAGCGATAGACAGGGGGCCACCGGGGAGCTGTTTTTT.

This chain uses TRBV5-5 with TRBJ1-3; 7 bases line up with TRBD1. Losses at the gene ends were 3 bases for V and 5 bases for J; bases not matched to a gene: 5. Germline V gene data show CDR1 as SGHKS and CDR2 as YYEKEE (reference sequence). The CDR3 is made up of 14 amino acids. The DNA for the CDR3 is TGTGCCAGCAGCTATAGGGACAGTAGAAACACCATATATTTT. Translated: CASSYRDSRNTIYF.

V gene TRBV7-9 combines with J gene TRBJ2-7; TRBD2 matches 8 bases. The CDR3 runs 15 residues. Per the germline V gene, CDR1 is SEHNR and CDR2 is FQNEAQ (reference sequence). Trimming took 8 bases from V and 6 from J; bases not matched to a gene: 15. CDR3 in amino acids: CASGPRGGRRSEQYF. The CDR3 DNA sequence: TGTGCCAGCGGGCCCCGGGGGGGCCGCAGATCCGAGCAGTACTTC.

The V and J genes are TRBV30 and TRBJ2-5; a weak D match, TRBD2 (5 bases). From germline, CDR1 is GTSNPN and CDR2 SVGIG (reference sequence). V was cut by 4 bases and J by 5 bases, with 14 bases left in between. This CDR3 region has 13 residues. The CDR3 DNA reads as TGTGCCTGGATAGAGGGAGTCGGGGAGACCCAGTACTTC. Protein product: CAWIEGVGETQYF.

The J gene is TRBJ2-2, the V gene TRBV30; 7 positions agree with TRBD2. This CDR3 spans 15 amino acids. Unmatched junction bases numbered 12, after V lost 8 bases and J lost 3 bases. The V gene's germline CDR1 is GTSNPN and CDR2 SVGIG (reference sequence). CDR3 DNA sequence: TGTGCCCGCGCGGGGGAGTCGACCTACACCGGGGAGCTGTTTTTT. Protein product: CARAGESTYTGELFF.

V is TRBV19 and J is TRBJ2-3, with 7 bases lining up with TRBD1. The junction had 9 bases not matched to a gene; V was cut back by 0 bases and J by 6 bases. This CDR3 spans 16 amino acids. Germline CDR1 is LNHDA and CDR2 is SQIVND (reference sequence). The CDR3 reads CASSIEQGTVLDTQYF. The CDR3 nucleotides are TGTGCCAGTAGTATAGAGCAAGGGACAGTGTTGGATACGCAGTATTTT.

In this sample, this clone turned up a few times. V is TRBV7-2 and J is TRBJ1-1; a weak D match, TRBD1 (6 bases). The CDR3 loop spans 13 amino acids. Germline V gene lookup returns CDR1 SGHTA and CDR2 FQGNSA. With 2 bases removed from V and 4 bases from J, the gap between germline ends came to 8 bases. In DNA form, the CDR3 reads TGTGCCAGCAGCTTAAGGACAGCCACTGAAGCTTTCTTT. Translated, it gives CASSLRTATEAFF.

The rearrangement links TRBV7-2 to TRBJ2-6, with no clear D. The CDR3 is 13 residues long. Germline V gives CDR1 SGHTA, CDR2 FQGNSA. V lost 5 bases to trimming and J lost 0 bases, with 2 bases between them. The CDR3, as DNA: TGTGCCAGCAGCCACTCTGGGGCCAACGTCCTGACTTTC. Translating it yields CASSHSGANVLTF.

This clone was seen once. The chain recombines TRBV5-1 with TRBJ2-5, with D possibly TRBD2 on 5 matching bases. CDR3 length equals 14 residues. Trimming removed 0 bases from V and 3 bases from J, with 9 bases in between. Germline-derived CDR1 and CDR2 are SGHRS and YFSETQ. Here the CDR3 DNA reads TGCGCCAGCAGCTTGGGGTTCGGGGAAGAGACCCAGTACTTC. Translated: CASSLGFGEETQYF.

Of note for this clone: One end of the junction does not line up with germline, which may come from a read error. The chain recombines TRBV6-1 with TRBJ1-2; no firm D call. This CDR3 spans 10 amino acids. CDR1 and CDR2 (germline): MNHNS, SASEGT. CDR3 residues: CASSEGPRSF. CDR3 DNA: TGTGCCAGCAGTGAAGGGCCCCGATCCTTC.

This chain uses TRBV5-4 with TRBJ2-3; TRBD2 is a possible D gene (6 bases). The CDR3 sequence is 16 residues long. V was trimmed by 1 base and J by 6 bases, leaving 18 bases between them. Germline V CDR1 and CDR2: SGHNT, YYREEE (reference sequence). CDR3: CASSLFGGIGRDTQYF. CDR3 nucleotides: TGTGCCAGCAGCTTGTTCGGCGGGATTGGGCGGGATACGCAGTATTTT.

This clone was seen only once. The chain carries TRBV5-1 and TRBJ2-7; TRBD2 is a possible D gene (5 bases). Deletions cut 8 bases from V and 3 bases from J, with 15 bases between. The CDR3 runs to 13 residues. Germline CDR1 and CDR2: SGHRS and YFSETQ. The CDR3 is CASSRLAYYEQYF. The CDR3 DNA is TGCGCCAGTTCCCGGCTAGCCTACTACGAGCAGTACTTC.

This clone was observed a few times. The chain employs TRBV30 and TRBJ1-1; possible D gene TRBD1, 5 bases. This CDR3 region has 14 residues. The germline V gene encodes CDR1 GTSNPN and CDR2 SVGIG (reference sequence). Between the trimmed V and J ends, which lost 4 bases and 3 bases, there was a span of 15 bases. CDR3 amino acids: CAWTGDPLDTEAFF. CDR3 bases: TGTGCCTGGACGGGGGACCCTTTGGACACTGAAGCTTTCTTT.

V is TRBV7-2 and J is TRBJ1-2, with TRBD1 as a possible D gene (6 bases). The germline V gene encodes CDR1 SGHTA and CDR2 FQGNSA. V was clipped by 3 bases and J by 5 bases, with 16 bases between them. The CDR3 is 15 amino acids. This chain's CDR3 is CASSFKGQTFYGYTF. The CDR3 bases are TGTGCCAGCAGCTTTAAAGGACAGACGTTTTATGGCTACACCTTC.

V is TRBV6-1 and J is TRBJ2-2; a possible D gene is TRBD2 (5 bases). This CDR3 region has 12 residues. Germline values: CDR1 MNHNS, CDR2 SASEGT. Trimming removed 7 bases at V and 6 bases at J, with 9 bases between. The CDR3 loop reads CASMGESGELFF. CDR3 coding DNA: TGTGCCAGCATGGGAGAATCCGGGGAGCTGTTTTTT.

The chain is built from TRBV12-5 and TRBJ2-7, with 8 bases fitting TRBD2. The ends lost 5 bases at V and 6 bases at J; junction bases unmatched: 9. In germline, CDR1 is LGHNT, CDR2 FRNRAP. The CDR3 is 14 amino acids. In DNA form, the CDR3 reads TGTGCTAGTGGTCACGGGGGGGGGCCTGGCGAGCAGTACTTC. Encoded protein: CASGHGGGPGEQYF.

This sequence joins TRBV4-1 and TRBJ2-3, with 10 bases aligning to TRBD2. Germline-derived CDR1 and CDR2 are MGHRA and YSYEKL. The V segment lost 1 base and the J segment 0 bases; nucleotides outside the gene matches: 4. This CDR3 contains 17 residues. For the CDR3, the DNA is TGCGCCAGCAGCCAAGGGACTAGCGGAACTAGCACAGATACGCAGTATTTT. The encoded protein is CASSQGTSGTSTDTQYF.